This is a list of T cell receptor beta chains from one sample in a study of blood T cell repertoires in COVID-19. Profiled with immunoSEQ multiplex PCR; TCRdb holds only in-frame clones, not every one. The profile shows some 200,000 clones, 65% to 90% of them singletons. Material for sequencing was peripheral blood. Receptor source: a man aged 45-65 years with active or convalescent COVID-19. Each CDR3 is given with its conserved first and last residue. A D gene is named only where the DNA matches it firmly. Clone size appears in some rows only: once, few, many, or a class for an expanded clone.

V gene	clone size	D gene	J gene	CDR3 protein	CDR3 DNA
TRBV25-1	.	TRBD1	TRBJ1-5	CASRSGGPNQPQHF	TGTGCCAGCAGATCAGGGGGCCCCAATCAGCCCCAGCATTTT
TRBV5-1	.	TRBD2	TRBJ2-1	CASSLGLADYNEQFF	TGCGCCAGCAGCCTGGGACTAGCGGACTACAATGAGCAGTTCTTC
TRBV7-9	few	.	TRBJ1-4	CASSFYTGPSNEKLFF	TGTGCCAGCAGCTTCTACACAGGGCCCAGTAATGAAAAACTGTTTTTT
TRBV11-2	.	.	TRBJ1-2	CASSLGGLGYTF	TGTGCCAGCAGCTTAGGGGGGCTTGGCTACACCTTC
TRBV28	.	.	TRBJ1-1	CASISEGNTEAFF	TGTGCCAGCATTTCAGAGGGGAACACTGAAGCTTTCTTT
TRBV2	.	TRBD1	TRBJ2-7	CASRQDRARYEQYF	TGTGCCAGCAGACAAGACAGGGCTCGCTACGAGCAGTACTTC
TRBV7-2	few	.	TRBJ2-1	CASSLAWGVYNEQFF	TGTGCCAGCAGCTTAGCATGGGGAGTCTACAATGAGCAGTTCTTC
TRBV5-8	.	TRBD2	TRBJ2-1	CASSLVSSGYNEQFF	TGTGCCAGCAGCTTGGTCTCTAGCGGGTACAATGAGCAGTTCTTC
TRBV28	.	TRBD1	TRBJ2-7	CASSPGKDRVQYF	TGTGCCAGCAGTCCCGGGAAGGACAGGGTCCAGTACTTC
TRBV19	.	TRBD1	TRBJ1-5	CASSRPVSGTGSQPQHF	TGTGCCAGTAGTCGACCCGTCTCCGGGACAGGGAGTCAGCCCCAGCATTTT
TRBV6-5	.	TRBD1	TRBJ1-1	CASGDRGNTEAFF	TGTGCCAGCGGGGACAGGGGGAACACTGAAGCTTTCTTT
TRBV28	few	TRBD1	TRBJ1-4	CASSITGVPNEKLFF	TGTGCCAGCAGTATCACAGGGGTTCCTAATGAAAAACTGTTTTTT
TRBV23-1	.	.	TRBJ2-3	CASSQAPEGAGFPDTQYF	TGCGCCAGCAGTCAAGCTCCCGAGGGCGCGGGTTTCCCAGATACGCAGTATTTT
TRBV3-1/TRBV3-2	.	.	TRBJ1-1	CASSFTGRGAFF	TGTGCCAGCAGCTTCACAGGTCGTGGAGCTTTCTTT
TRBV4-1	.	TRBD2	TRBJ2-1	CASSQVRLAGGLDEQFF	TGCGCCAGCAGCCAAGTAAGACTAGCGGGGGGGCTCGATGAGCAGTTCTTC
TRBV18	.	TRBD1	TRBJ1-2	CASSRDRSTNYGYTF	TGTGCCAGCTCACGGGACAGATCAACTAACTATGGCTACACCTTC
TRBV12-3/TRBV12-4	.	TRBD1	TRBJ1-5	CASRGQYQQPQHF	TGTGCCAGCAGGGGACAGTATCAGCAGCCCCAGCATTTT
TRBV7-9	few	.	TRBJ1-4	CASSLDGGRGEKLFF	TGTGCCAGCAGCTTAGATGGGGGCCGAGGTGAAAAACTGTTTTTT
TRBV10-3	once	TRBD1	TRBJ1-4	CATRGLDEKLFF	TGTGCCACCAGGGGGCTTGATGAAAAACTGTTTTTT
TRBV18	.	.	TRBJ2-3	CASSPYTAGQRTDTQYF	TGTGCCAGCTCACCTTACACGGCCGGACAGCGAACAGATACGCAGTATTTT
TRBV5-1	.	.	TRBJ2-7	CASSLVGGLSYEQYF	TGCGCCAGCAGCTTGGTAGGCGGCCTCTCCTACGAGCAGTACTTC
TRBV28	.	TRBD2	TRBJ2-7	CASSLPRTSGQPYEQYF	TGTGCCAGCAGTTTACCACGGACTAGCGGGCAGCCCTACGAGCAGTACTTC
TRBV2	.	.	TRBJ1-1	CASRAEMNTEAFF	TGTGCCAGCAGGGCGGAAATGAACACTGAAGCTTTCTTT
TRBV4-3	.	.	TRBJ1-1	CASSPQGVGKAFF	TGCGCCAGCAGCCCCCAGGGCGTGGGAAAAGCTTTCTTT
TRBV6-2/TRBV6-3	.	.	TRBJ1-1	CASSYNRAVEAFF	TGTGCCAGCAGTTACAACAGGGCTGTTGAAGCTTTCTTT
TRBV6-2/TRBV6-3	.	TRBD1	TRBJ1-1	CASSTGQGKITEAFF	TGTGCCAGCAGTACAGGACAGGGCAAGATCACTGAAGCTTTCTTT
TRBV30	.	.	TRBJ2-4	CAWGGIDNIQYF	TGTGCCTGGGGGGGCATCGATAACATTCAGTACTTC
TRBV7-2	once	TRBD1	TRBJ2-5	CASSSRTGGEETQYF	TGTGCCAGCAGCTCTCGGACAGGGGGGGAAGAGACCCAGTACTTC
TRBV28	.	.	TRBJ1-3	CASSTPREDSGNTIYF	TGTGCCAGCAGTACCCCTCGGGAAGACTCTGGAAACACCATATATTTT
TRBV7-9	.	.	TRBJ2-3	CASSLVPRQADTQYF	TGTGCCAGCAGCTTGGTCCCCCGGCAGGCAGATACGCAGTATTTT
TRBV18	few	TRBD1	TRBJ1-2	CASSPDDRGHYGYTF	TGTGCCAGCTCACCCGATGACAGGGGCCACTATGGCTACACCTTC
TRBV11-3	few	TRBD1	TRBJ2-1	CASSEGQGAGEQFF	TGTGCCAGCAGCGAAGGACAGGGGGCAGGTGAGCAGTTCTTC
TRBV7-8	.	.	TRBJ1-3	CASSTRRQAGNTIYF	TGTGCCAGCAGCACCCGGAGACAGGCTGGAAACACCATATATTTT
TRBV18	.	.	TRBJ2-5	CASSPLRWETQYF	TGTGCCAGCTCACCCCTGCGGTGGGAGACCCAGTACTTC
TRBV2	few	.	TRBJ2-6	CASSEWGGQGANVLTF	TGTGCCAGCAGTGAATGGGGGGGGCAAGGGGCCAACGTCCTGACTTTC
TRBV5-6	.	TRBD1	TRBJ1-2	CASSPGQGRYGYTF	TGTGCCAGCAGCCCCGGACAGGGACGGTATGGCTACACCTTC
TRBV7-2	.	TRBD2	TRBJ2-3	CASSSGGRKDTQYF	TGTGCCAGCAGTTCGGGGGGGCGAAAAGATACGCAGTATTTT
TRBV19	.	TRBD1	TRBJ1-5	CASRDRDNQPQHF	TGTGCCAGTAGGGACAGGGACAATCAGCCCCAGCATTTT
TRBV3-1/TRBV3-2	once	.	TRBJ1-1	CASSQEIVWGKVTEAFF	TGTGCCAGCAGCCAAGAGATAGTTTGGGGCAAGGTCACTGAAGCTTTCTTT
TRBV6-6	few	TRBD2	TRBJ2-7	CASSPLPKTSGSPPKYEQYF	TGTGCCAGCAGCCCCTTACCGAAGACTAGCGGGAGCCCCCCCAAGTACGAGCAGTACTTC
TRBV11-2	.	.	TRBJ2-1	CASSLIQGFLLDEQFF	TGTGCCAGCAGCTTAATCCAGGGGTTTTTGCTAGACGAGCAGTTCTTC
TRBV28	.	TRBD1	TRBJ2-7	CASSPTMTGGYYEQYF	TGTGCCAGCAGTCCGACCATGACAGGGGGATACTACGAGCAGTACTTC
TRBV10-3	.	.	TRBJ1-6	CAISERGEGNSPLHF	TGTGCCATCAGTGAGAGGGGGGAGGGTAATTCACCCCTCCACTTT
TRBV6-1	.	.	TRBJ1-6	CASSEQRRSSYNSPLHF	TGTGCCAGCAGTGAACAAAGGAGGAGCTCCTATAATTCACCCCTCCACTTT
TRBV2	.	.	TRBJ1-2	CASSAGGGVYGYTF	TGTGCCAGCAGCGCCGGGGGGGGTGTCTATGGCTACACCTTC